This T cell receptor beta chain is drawn from a study of blood T cell repertoires in COVID-19. About the research overall: COVID-19 samples, acute and convalescent, were from the United States, Italy and Spain. T cells, B-cell-depleted T cells, or PBMCs supplied cDNA or gDNA.

In the study's own analysis: Reference gene primer amplification gave estimated nucleated cell counts. Here immunoSEQ multiplex PCR was the method, and the copy in TCRdb shows in-frame clones only, minus some. The DNA was the basis for D and trimming; V, J and clone size are from that table. The sample shows approximately 37,000 clones, approximately 83% of them seen only once. The sequence derives from a man aged 35 to 55 with active COVID-19. Sequenced material: peripheral blood.

The CDR3 region has the DNA TGTGCCAGCAGCCCAAACAGCTACGAGCAGTACTTC. This gives the protein CASSPNSYEQYF. The V and J genes are TRBV3-1 (or the pseudogene TRBV3-2) and TRBJ2-7; D is unclear. The ends were cut back, 4 bases at V and 3 bases at J, with 7 bases in the middle. Germline values: CDR1 LGHDT, CDR2 YNNKEL (reference sequence). The CDR3 runs 12 residues.